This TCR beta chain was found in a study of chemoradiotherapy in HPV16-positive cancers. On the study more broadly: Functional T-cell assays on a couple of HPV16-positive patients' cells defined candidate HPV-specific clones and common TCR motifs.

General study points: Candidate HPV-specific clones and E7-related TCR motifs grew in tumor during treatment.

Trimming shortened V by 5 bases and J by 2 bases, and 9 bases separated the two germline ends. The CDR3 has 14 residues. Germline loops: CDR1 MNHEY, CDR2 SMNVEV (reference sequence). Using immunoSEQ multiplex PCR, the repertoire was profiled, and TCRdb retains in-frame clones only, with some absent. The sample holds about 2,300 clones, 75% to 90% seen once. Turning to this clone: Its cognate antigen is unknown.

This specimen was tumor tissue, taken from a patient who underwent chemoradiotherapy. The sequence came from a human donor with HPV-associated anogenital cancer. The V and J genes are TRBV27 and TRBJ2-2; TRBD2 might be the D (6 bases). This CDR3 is CASSPGLNTGELFF. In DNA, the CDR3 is TGTGCCAGCAGTCCGGGACTTAACACCGGGGAGCTGTTTTTT.